Below, 18 T cell receptor beta chains from the same sample are listed, as sequenced in a study of T cell changes during pregnancy in multiple sclerosis. The repertoire was sequenced with immunoSEQ multiplex PCR; TCRdb's copy has only in-frame clones and lacks some. The profile shows roughly 67,000 clones, 90% to 95% of them singletons. This specimen consisted of peripheral blood, obtained in the second trimester of pregnancy. Every receptor here comes from a female donor with multiple sclerosis, enrolled in a pregnancy study.

This chain joins TRBV5-1 and TRBJ1-1; 8 positions match TRBD1. V was pared by 4 bases and J by 1 base, with 6 bases of the junction left unmatched. CDR1 SGHRS and CDR2 YFSETQ come from the germline V gene. The CDR3 totals 15 residues. The CDR3 here is CASSPLGQGNTEAFF. The DNA for the CDR3 is TGCGCCAGCAGCCCCTTAGGACAGGGGAACACTGAAGCTTTCTTT.

The chain has TRBV19 and TRBJ2-7, with 7 positions matching TRBD1. Germline V gives CDR1 LNHDA, CDR2 SQIVND (reference sequence). This CDR3 region has 15 residues. V shed 3 bases and J 4 bases; nucleotides not matched to a gene: 9. The CDR3 DNA reads as TGTGCCAGTAGTATGAAGACAGGGACGAATTACGAGCAGTACTTC. Protein sequence: CASSMKTGTNYEQYF.

This rearrangement joins TRBV4-2 to TRBJ2-3; TRBD2 agrees at 7 bases. This CDR3 has 15 amino acids. CDR1 is LGHNA, CDR2 YNFKEQ, per germline. V shed 0 bases and J 1 base; nucleotides not matched to a gene: 1. In nucleotides, the CDR3 is TGTGCCAGCAGCCAAGAAAGCGGGGGCACAGATACGCAGTATTTT. Translation gives CASSQESGGTDTQYF.

The chain uses TRBV27 and TRBJ2-2; 9 bases agree with TRBD2. From germline, CDR1 is MNHEY and CDR2 SMNVEV (reference sequence). V lost 6 bases, J lost 6 bases, and 11 bases stayed unmatched. The CDR3 has 16 residues. The CDR3 region has the DNA TGTGCCAGCAGCCTACGGACTAGCGTCTTGGCCGGGGAGCTGTTTTTT. This sequence encodes CASSLRTSVLAGELFF.

The CDR3 spells CASSLGGSLNTEAFF. CDR3 coding DNA: TGTGCCAGCAGCTTAGGAGGCTCGCTGAACACTGAAGCTTTCTTT. The V and J genes are TRBV7-2 and TRBJ1-1, with D unclear. The CDR3 is 15 residues long. Trimming cost V 1 base and J 0 bases, with 9 bases left between them. Germline lookup yields CDR1 SGHTA and CDR2 FQGNSA.

This chain links TRBV4-1 with TRBJ2-3; TRBD1 is a possible D gene (8 bases). V was shortened by 7 bases and J by 0 bases, with 14 bases between the two germline ends. The length of the CDR3 is 15 residues. CDR1 and CDR2 from the germline V gene are MGHRA and YSYEKL. CDR3: CASTRGDRSTDTQYF. The CDR3 nucleotides are TGCGCCAGCACCCGGGGGGACAGGAGCACAGATACGCAGTATTTT.

This chain links TRBV18 with TRBJ1-5; possibly TRBD1 for D (5 bases). The CDR3 is 14 amino acids. Germline-derived CDR1 and CDR2 are KGHSH and LQKENI. Trimming left V 5 bases short and J 0 bases short, with 8 bases between. The CDR3 spells CASSEQVSNQPQHF. Written as DNA, the CDR3 is TGTGCCAGCTCAGAACAGGTTAGCAATCAGCCCCAGCATTTT.

This chain links TRBV7-9 with TRBJ2-1; D ambiguous. Germline V gene data show CDR1 as SEHNR and CDR2 as FQNEAQ (reference sequence). The CDR3 runs 12 residues. V lost 7 bases and J lost 7, with 11 bases in between. The CDR3 is CASTRAMNEQFF. In nucleotides, the CDR3 is TGTGCCAGCACCCGAGCTATGAATGAGCAGTTCTTC.

The gene calls are TRBV6-5 and TRBJ2-1; TRBD2 matches at 11 bases. CDR3 length: 15 amino acids. Trimming cost V 6 bases and J 12 bases; bases outside gene matches: 13. Germline CDR1 and CDR2: MNHEY and SVGAGI. The CDR3 DNA is TGTGCCAGCAGCACACTAGCGGGAGAAGTTTTTGGGCAGTTCTTC. It translates to CASSTLAGEVFGQFF.

V gene TRBV7-2 combines with J gene TRBJ2-5; D not resolved. The CDR3 spans 12 residues. CDR1 is SGHTA and CDR2 is FQGNSA in the germline V gene. Trimming took off 7 bases at V and 0 bases at J, with 6 bases between the two ends. CDR3 sequence (DNA): TGTGCCAGCATCAGAAACCAAGAGACCCAGTACTTC. This sequence encodes CASIRNQETQYF.

The chain recombines TRBV29-1 with TRBJ2-7; no clear D. Germline-derived CDR1 and CDR2 are SQVTM and ANQGSEA. The CDR3 contains 12 residues. Trimming left V 4 bases short and J 1 base short, with 8 bases between. Here the CDR3 reads CSVANLSYEQYF. The CDR3 DNA is TGCAGCGTTGCTAACCTTTCCTACGAGCAGTACTTC.

The chain carries TRBV6-1 and TRBJ1-2; D not resolved. V gave up 6 bases and J gave up 5 bases, with 10 bases separating them. Germline lookup yields CDR1 MNHNS and CDR2 SASEGT. The length of the CDR3 is 12 residues. Here the CDR3 DNA reads TGTGCCAGCAGGGAGACTCATTATGGCTACACCTTC. Amino acid sequence: CASRETHYGYTF.

This rearrangement joins TRBV6-6 to TRBJ1-1; D is uncertain. Germline V gene sequence: CDR1 MNHNY, CDR2 SVGAGI (reference sequence). This CDR3 is 16 amino acids long. V lost 7 bases and J lost 3, with 21 bases in between. CDR3 residues: CASTFPEAGDYTEAFF. CDR3 in DNA: TGTGCCAGCACTTTCCCGGAGGCGGGAGACTACACTGAAGCTTTCTTT.

V usage is TRBV5-6 and J usage is TRBJ2-5; 7 bases map to TRBD1. The junction had 9 bases not matched to a gene; V was cut back by 4 bases and J by 3 bases. The CDR3 extends over 15 amino acids. Germline CDR1 reads SGHDT; CDR2 reads YYEEEE. This chain's CDR3 is CASSVPSGTEETQYF. The DNA for the CDR3 is TGTGCCAGCAGCGTACCATCCGGGACAGAAGAGACCCAGTACTTC.

This clone was recorded once. This chain links TRBV18 with TRBJ2-3; 10 bases agree with TRBD1. CDR1 and CDR2 (germline): KGHSH, LQKENI. Germline trimming cut 5 bases from V and 0 bases from J; bases unmatched to any gene: 5. The CDR3 loop spans 16 amino acids. In nucleotides, the CDR3 is TGTGCCAGCTCATCGCGACAGGGGGCAAGCACAGATACGCAGTATTTT. Protein: CASSSRQGASTDTQYF.

This chain joins TRBV19 and TRBJ2-1, with a possible D match to TRBD2 (5 bases). Trimming took off 6 bases at V and 0 bases at J, with 12 bases between the two ends. The CDR3 runs to 15 residues. CDR1 LNHDA and CDR2 SQIVND come from the germline V gene (reference sequence). The DNA for the CDR3 is TGTGCCAGTAGCCGCACTAGTAGCTCCTACAATGAGCAGTTCTTC. It translates to CASSRTSSSYNEQFF.

This chain connects TRBV7-2 to TRBJ2-5; tentative D call: TRBD1 (6 bases). V was pared by 1 base and J by 5 bases, with 17 bases between. The CDR3 sequence is 16 residues long. The germline CDR1 and CDR2 sequences are SGHTA and FQGNSA. This CDR3 is CASSLGPPGGRETQYF. The CDR3 DNA reads as TGTGCCAGCAGCTTAGGTCCCCCTGGGGGCCGGGAGACCCAGTACTTC. Complete variable domain (other parts from reference TRBV7-2 and TRBJ2-5): GAGVSQSPSNKVTEKGKDVELRCDPISGHTALYWYRQSLGQGLEFLIYFQGNSAPDKSGLPSDRFSAERTGGSVSTLTIQRTQQEDSAVYLCASSLGPPGGRETQYFGPGTRLLVL.

This chain links TRBV9 with TRBJ1-2; 7 positions agree with TRBD1. V trimming: 4 bases; J trimming: 7 bases; junction bases outside the gene matches: 4. The CDR3 runs to 12 residues. Germline CDR1 SGDLS, CDR2 YYNGEE. The CDR3 loop reads CASSRQGTGYTF. In DNA, the CDR3 is TGTGCCAGCAGCAGACAGGGTACTGGCTACACCTTC.